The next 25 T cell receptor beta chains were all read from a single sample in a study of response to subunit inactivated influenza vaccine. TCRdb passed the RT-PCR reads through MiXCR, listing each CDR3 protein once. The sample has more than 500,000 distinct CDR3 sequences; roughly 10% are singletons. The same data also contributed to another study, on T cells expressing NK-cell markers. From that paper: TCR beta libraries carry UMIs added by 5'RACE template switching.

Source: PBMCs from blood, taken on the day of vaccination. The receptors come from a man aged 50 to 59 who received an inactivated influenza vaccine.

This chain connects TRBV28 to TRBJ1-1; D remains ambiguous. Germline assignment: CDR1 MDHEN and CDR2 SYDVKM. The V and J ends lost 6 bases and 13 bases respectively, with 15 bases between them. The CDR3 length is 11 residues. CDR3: CASRGESVGFF. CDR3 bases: TGTGCCAGCAGAGGAGAGTCCGTGGGTTTCTTT.

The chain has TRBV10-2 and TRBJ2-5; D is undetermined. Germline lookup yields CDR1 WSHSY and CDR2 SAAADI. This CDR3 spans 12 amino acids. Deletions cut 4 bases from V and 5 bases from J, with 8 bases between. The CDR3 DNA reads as TGCGCCAGCAGTGCGGTTGCGGAGACCCAGTACTTC. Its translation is CASSAVAETQYF.

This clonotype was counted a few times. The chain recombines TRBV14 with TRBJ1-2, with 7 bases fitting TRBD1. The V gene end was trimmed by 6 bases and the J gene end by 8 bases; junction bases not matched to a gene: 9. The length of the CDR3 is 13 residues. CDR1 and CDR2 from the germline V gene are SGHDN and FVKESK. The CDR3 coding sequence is TGTGCCAGCAGAAAGACAGGGTCGGGGGGCTACACCTTC. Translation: CASRKTGSGGYTF.

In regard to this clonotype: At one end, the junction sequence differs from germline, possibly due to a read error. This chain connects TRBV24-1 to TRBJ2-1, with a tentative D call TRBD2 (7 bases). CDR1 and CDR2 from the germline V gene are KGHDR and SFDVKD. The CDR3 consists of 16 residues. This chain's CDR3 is CATRDLGGGPYNEQFF. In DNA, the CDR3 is TGTGCCACCAGGGATTTAGGGGGAGGGCCCTACAATGAGCAGTTCTTC.

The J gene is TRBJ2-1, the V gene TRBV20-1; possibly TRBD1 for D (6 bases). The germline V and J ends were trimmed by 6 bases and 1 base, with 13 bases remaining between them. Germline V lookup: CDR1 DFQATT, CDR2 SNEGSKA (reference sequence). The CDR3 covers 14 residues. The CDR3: CSAIRRGSYNEQFF. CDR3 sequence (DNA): TGCAGTGCAATACGCAGGGGATCCTACAATGAGCAGTTCTTC.

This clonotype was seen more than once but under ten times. The CDR3 region is CASRASFEQFF. CDR3 in DNA: TGTGCCAGCCGGGCCTCCTTCGAGCAGTTCTTC. The V call is TRBV7-8, the J call TRBJ2-1; D is unclear. Trimming stripped 8 bases from V and 10 bases from J, with 12 bases between. This CDR3 has 11 amino acids. The germline CDR1 and CDR2 sequences are SGHVS and FQNEAQ.

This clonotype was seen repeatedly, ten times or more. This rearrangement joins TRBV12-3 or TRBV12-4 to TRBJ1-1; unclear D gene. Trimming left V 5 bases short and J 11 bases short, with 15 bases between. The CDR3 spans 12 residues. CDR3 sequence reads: CASSQTPEDAFF. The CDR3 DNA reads TGTGCCAGCAGTCAGACGCCGGAGGACGCTTTCTTT.

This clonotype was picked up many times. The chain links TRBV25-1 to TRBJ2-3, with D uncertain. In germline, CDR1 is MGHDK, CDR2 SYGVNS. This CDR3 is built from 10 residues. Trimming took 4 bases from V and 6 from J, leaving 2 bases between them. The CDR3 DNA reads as TGTGCCAGCAGTGGGGATACGCAGTATTTT. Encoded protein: CASSGDTQYF.

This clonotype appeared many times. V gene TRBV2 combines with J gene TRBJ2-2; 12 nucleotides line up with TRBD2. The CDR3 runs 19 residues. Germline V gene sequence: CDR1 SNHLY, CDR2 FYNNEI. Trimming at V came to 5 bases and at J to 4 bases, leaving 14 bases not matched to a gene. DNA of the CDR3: TGTGCCAGCAGTAAACCGACTAGCGGGAGAAGGCCCGCCACCGGGGAGCTGTTTTTT. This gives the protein CASSKPTSGRRPATGELFF.

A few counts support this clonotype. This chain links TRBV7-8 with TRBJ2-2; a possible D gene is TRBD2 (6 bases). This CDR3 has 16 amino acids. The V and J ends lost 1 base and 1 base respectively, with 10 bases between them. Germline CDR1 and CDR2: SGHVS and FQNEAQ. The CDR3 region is CASSLERVRNTGELFF. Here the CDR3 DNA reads TGTGCCAGCAGCTTAGAGCGGGTACGGAACACCGGGGAGCTGTTTTTT.

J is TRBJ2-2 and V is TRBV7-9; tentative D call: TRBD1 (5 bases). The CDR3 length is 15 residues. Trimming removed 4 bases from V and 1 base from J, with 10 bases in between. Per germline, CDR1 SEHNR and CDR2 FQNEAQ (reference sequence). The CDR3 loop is CASSSNTGNTGELFF. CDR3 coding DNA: TGTGCCAGCAGCTCAAATACAGGGAACACCGGGGAGCTGTTTTTT.

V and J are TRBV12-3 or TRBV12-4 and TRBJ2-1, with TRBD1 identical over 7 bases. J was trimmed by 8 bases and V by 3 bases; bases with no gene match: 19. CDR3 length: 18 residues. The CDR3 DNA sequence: TGTGCCAGCAGTTTTCCTGGGATACAGGGGACCCTCGGCGATGAGCAGTTCTTC. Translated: CASSFPGIQGTLGDEQFF.

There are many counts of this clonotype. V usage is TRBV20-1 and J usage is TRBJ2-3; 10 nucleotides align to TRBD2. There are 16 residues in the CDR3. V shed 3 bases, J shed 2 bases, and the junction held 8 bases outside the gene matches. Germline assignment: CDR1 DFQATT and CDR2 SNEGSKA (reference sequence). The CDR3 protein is CSASGLAGAYTDTQYF. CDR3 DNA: TGCAGTGCTAGCGGGCTAGCGGGGGCCTACACAGATACGCAGTATTTT.

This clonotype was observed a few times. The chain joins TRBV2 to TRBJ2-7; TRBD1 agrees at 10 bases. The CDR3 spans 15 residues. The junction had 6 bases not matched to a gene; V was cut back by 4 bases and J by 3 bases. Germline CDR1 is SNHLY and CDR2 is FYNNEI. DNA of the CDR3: TGTGCCAGCAGTGCGTGGACAGGGGGAATCTACGAGCAGTACTTC. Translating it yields CASSAWTGGIYEQYF.

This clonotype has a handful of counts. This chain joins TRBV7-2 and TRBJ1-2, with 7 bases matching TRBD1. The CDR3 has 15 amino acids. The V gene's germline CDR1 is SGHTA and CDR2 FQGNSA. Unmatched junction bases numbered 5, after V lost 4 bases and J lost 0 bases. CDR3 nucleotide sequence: TGTGCCAGCAGCTCTTTGGGGACAGCTAACTATGGCTACACCTTC. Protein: CASSSLGTANYGYTF.

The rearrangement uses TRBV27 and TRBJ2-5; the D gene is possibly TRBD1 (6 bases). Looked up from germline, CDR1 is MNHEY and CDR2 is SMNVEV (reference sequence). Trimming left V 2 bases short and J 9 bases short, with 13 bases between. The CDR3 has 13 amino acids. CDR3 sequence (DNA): TGTGCCAGCAGTTTAGTGTGGCCAGGGGCCCAGTACTTC. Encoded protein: CASSLVWPGAQYF.

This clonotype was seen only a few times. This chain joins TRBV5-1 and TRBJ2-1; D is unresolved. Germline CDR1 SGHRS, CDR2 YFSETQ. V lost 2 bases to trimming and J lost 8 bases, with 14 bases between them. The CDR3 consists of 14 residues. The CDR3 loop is CASSFQGRVDEQFF. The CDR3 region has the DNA TGCGCCAGCAGCTTCCAAGGACGGGTGGATGAGCAGTTCTTC.

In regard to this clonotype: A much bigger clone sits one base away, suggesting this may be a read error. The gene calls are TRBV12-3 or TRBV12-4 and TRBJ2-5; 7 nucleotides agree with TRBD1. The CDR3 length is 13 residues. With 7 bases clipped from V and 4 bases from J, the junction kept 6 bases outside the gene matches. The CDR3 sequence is CASTSTGLETQYF. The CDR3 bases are TGTGCCAGCACTTCGACAGGGTTAGAGACCCAGTACTTC.

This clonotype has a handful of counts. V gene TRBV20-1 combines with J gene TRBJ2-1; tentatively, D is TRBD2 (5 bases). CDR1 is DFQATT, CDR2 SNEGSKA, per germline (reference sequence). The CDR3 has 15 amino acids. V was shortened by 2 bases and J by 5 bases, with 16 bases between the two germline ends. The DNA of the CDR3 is TGCAGTGCTAGATCCGCCGGGATCGCTAACAATGAGCAGTTCTTC. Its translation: CSARSAGIANNEQFF.

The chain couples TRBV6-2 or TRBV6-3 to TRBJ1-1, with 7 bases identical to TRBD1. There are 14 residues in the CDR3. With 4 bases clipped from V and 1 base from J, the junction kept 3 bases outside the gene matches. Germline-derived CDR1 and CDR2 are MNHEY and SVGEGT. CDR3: CASSWGTENTEAFF. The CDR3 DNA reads TGTGCCAGCAGTTGGGGGACAGAGAACACTGAAGCTTTCTTT.

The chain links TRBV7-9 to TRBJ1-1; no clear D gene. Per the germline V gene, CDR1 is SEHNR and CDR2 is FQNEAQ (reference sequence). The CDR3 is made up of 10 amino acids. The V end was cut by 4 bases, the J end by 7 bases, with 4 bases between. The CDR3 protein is CASSWGEAFF. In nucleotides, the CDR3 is TGTGCCAGCAGCTGGGGTGAAGCTTTCTTT.

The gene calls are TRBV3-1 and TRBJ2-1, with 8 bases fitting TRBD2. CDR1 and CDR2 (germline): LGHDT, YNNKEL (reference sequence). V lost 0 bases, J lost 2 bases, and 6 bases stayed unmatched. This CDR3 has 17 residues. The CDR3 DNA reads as TGTGCCAGCAGCCAAGAAGCGGGACTAGTGCCCTACAATGAGCAGTTCTTC. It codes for CASSQEAGLVPYNEQFF.

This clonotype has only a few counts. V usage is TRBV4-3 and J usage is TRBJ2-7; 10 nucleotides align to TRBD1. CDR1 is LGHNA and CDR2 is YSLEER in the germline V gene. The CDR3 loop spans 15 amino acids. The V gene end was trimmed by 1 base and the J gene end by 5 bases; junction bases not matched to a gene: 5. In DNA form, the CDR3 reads TGCGCCAGCAGCCAAGGGACAGGGGGTTTCAACGAGCAGTACTTC. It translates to CASSQGTGGFNEQYF.

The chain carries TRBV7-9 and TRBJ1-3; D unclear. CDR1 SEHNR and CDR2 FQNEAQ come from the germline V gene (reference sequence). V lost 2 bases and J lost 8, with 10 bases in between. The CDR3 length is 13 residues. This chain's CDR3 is CASSLFTIDTIYF. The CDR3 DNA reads TGTGCCAGCAGCTTATTCACCATTGACACCATATATTTT.

The CDR3 loop reads CASSLWDTQETQYF. For the CDR3, the DNA is TGTGCCAGCAGTTTGTGGGACACACAAGAGACCCAGTACTTC. This rearrangement joins TRBV12-3 or TRBV12-4 to TRBJ2-5, with D possibly being TRBD1 (6 bases). V lost 3 bases and J 2 bases, leaving 10 bases between the germline ends. This CDR3 spans 14 amino acids.